The 28 T cell receptor beta chains below come from one sample, sequenced in a study of OX40 agonist ivuxolimab in advanced cancers. Produced via immunoSEQ multiplex PCR; TCRdb's table is partial and in-frame only. The sample lists about 43,000 clones, roughly 86% occurring once. The starting material was CD4+ or CD8+ T cells sorted from blood, obtained in a trial of the OX40 agonist ivuxolimab. Receptor source: an adult with an advanced solid tumor such as melanoma, head and neck, liver or kidney cancer.

This chain links TRBV7-8 with TRBJ2-3, with D unresolved. The germline V and J ends were trimmed by 4 bases and 2 bases, with 7 bases remaining between them. Germline CDR1 SGHVS, CDR2 FQNEAQ. CDR3 size: 13 residues. CDR3 bases: TGTGCCAGCAGCTCGGGCCACACAGATACGCAGTATTTT. It is translated as CASSSGHTDTQYF. Supplemented by reference TRBV7-8 and TRBJ2-3, the full variable domain reads GAGVSQSPRYKVAKRGQDVALRCDPISGHVSLFWYQQALGQGPEFLTYFQNEAQLDKSGLPSDRFFAERPEGSVSTLKIQRTQQEDSAVYLCASSSGHTDTQYFGPGTRLTVL.

The chain is built from TRBV7-6 and TRBJ2-5; D is unclear. Germline-derived CDR1 and CDR2 are SGHVS and FNYEAQ. The CDR3 spans 16 residues. V was pared by 2 bases and J by 2 bases, with 15 bases between. The CDR3 DNA is TGTGCCAGCAGCTTATCTCTGGCGACGTTACAAGAGACCCAGTACTTC. It specifies CASSLSLATLQETQYF.

The CDR3 coding sequence is TGTGCCAGCAGTTTGTCTCTTCCGGGGCACGGGGGCTACACCTTC. This codes for CASSLSLPGHGGYTF. V usage is TRBV28 and J usage is TRBJ1-2; TRBD1 is a possible D gene (5 bases). CDR1 is MDHEN and CDR2 is SYDVKM in the germline V gene. Deletions cut 3 bases from V and 8 bases from J, with 19 bases between. The CDR3 consists of 15 residues.

The rearrangement joins TRBV5-1 to TRBJ2-7, with 8 bases matching TRBD1. This CDR3 spans 14 amino acids. Germline CDR1 and CDR2: SGHRS and YFSETQ. With 3 bases clipped from V and 2 bases from J, the junction kept 4 bases outside the gene matches. The CDR3, as DNA: TGCGCCAGCAGCTCGGACAGGGACCCCTACGAGCAGTACTTC. Its protein product is CASSSDRDPYEQYF.

This chain uses TRBV30 with TRBJ2-5; maybe TRBD2 (5 bases). Germline values: CDR1 GTSNPN, CDR2 SVGIG (reference sequence). Trimming stripped 0 bases from V and 5 bases from J, with 13 bases between. This CDR3 spans 14 amino acids. The CDR3 DNA sequence: TGTGCCTGGAGTGTAAGTGAGGGAACGGAGACCCAGTACTTC. It codes for CAWSVSEGTETQYF.

A single count supports this clone. V gene TRBV6-1 combines with J gene TRBJ2-4; TRBD1 or TRBD2 may be the D gene (6 bases each). V lost 0 bases to trimming and J lost 5 bases, with 14 bases between them. This CDR3 is built from 16 residues. Germline CDR1 MNHNS, CDR2 SASEGT. DNA for the CDR3: TGTGCCAGCAGTGAAGCCGGGGGACAACCCCAAAACATTCAGTACTTC. It encodes CASSEAGGQPQNIQYF.

The chain combines TRBV18 with TRBJ2-1; 9 nucleotides match TRBD2. Looked up from germline, CDR1 is KGHSH and CDR2 is LQKENI. This CDR3 spans 15 amino acids. J lost 4 bases, V lost 2 bases, and 3 bases had no gene match. This CDR3 is CASSPAGGLYNEQFF. CDR3 DNA sequence: TGTGCCAGCTCACCAGCGGGGGGGCTGTACAATGAGCAGTTCTTC.

The chain employs TRBV5-1 and TRBJ1-1; a possible D gene is TRBD1 (6 bases). Germline CDR1 and CDR2: SGHRS and YFSETQ. The V end was cut by 0 bases, the J end by 4 bases, with 10 bases between. This CDR3 region has 14 residues. The CDR3 here is CASSLGGLGTEAFF. CDR3 sequence (DNA): TGCGCCAGCAGCTTGGGGGGGCTTGGCACTGAAGCTTTCTTT.

The genes are TRBV7-8 and TRBJ2-3; 7 nucleotides line up with TRBD1. CDR1 and CDR2 (germline): SGHVS, FQNEAQ. Losses at the gene ends were 5 bases for V and 6 bases for J; bases not matched to a gene: 5. The CDR3 extends over 13 amino acids. The CDR3 region is CASSARGKDTQYF. DNA for the CDR3: TGTGCCAGCAGCGCCAGGGGGAAGGATACGCAGTATTTT.

This chain uses TRBV6-1 with TRBJ2-1; D is possibly TRBD2 (5 bases). The V gene lost 10 bases and the J gene lost 6 bases, with 16 bases spanning the gap. In germline, CDR1 is MNHNS, CDR2 SASEGT. The length of the CDR3 is 13 residues. CDR3: CATSRRRSNEQFF. The CDR3 DNA reads TGTGCCACCTCCCGTAGGAGGTCCAATGAGCAGTTCTTC.

The chain combines TRBV7-8 with TRBJ1-3; D perhaps matches TRBD1 (6 bases). Trimming shortened V by 2 bases and J by 0 bases, and 11 bases separated the two germline ends. This CDR3 contains 16 residues. Germline V CDR1 and CDR2: SGHVS, FQNEAQ. This CDR3 is CASSLTGGNSGNTIYF. CDR3 sequence (DNA): TGTGCCAGCAGCTTAACGGGGGGCAACTCTGGAAACACCATATATTTT.

The chain has TRBV19 and TRBJ2-3; unclear D gene. The ends were cut back, 5 bases at V and 5 bases at J, with 8 bases in the middle. This CDR3 is built from 12 residues. CDR1 LNHDA and CDR2 SQIVND come from the germline V gene (reference sequence). CDR3 bases: TGTGCCAGTAGTTACCACCGAGATACGCAGTATTTT. Translated: CASSYHRDTQYF.

The gene calls are TRBV2 and TRBJ2-3; 11 bases are shared with TRBD2. J was trimmed by 7 bases and V by 5 bases; bases with no gene match: 8. Germline V lookup: CDR1 SNHLY, CDR2 FYNNEI. There are 15 residues in the CDR3. This CDR3 is CASSRTSGSPHTQYF. The CDR3 coding sequence is TGTGCCAGCAGTAGAACTAGCGGGAGCCCACATACGCAGTATTTT.

The gene calls are TRBV6-4 and TRBJ2-5; the D gene is possibly TRBD2 (6 bases). V lost 6 bases and J 4 bases, leaving 18 bases between the germline ends. The germline V gene has CDR1 MRHNA and CDR2 SNTAGT. This CDR3 comprises 15 residues. The CDR3: CASRAPAVEGETQYF. DNA for the CDR3: TGTGCCAGCAGGGCACCGGCGGTGGAGGGAGAGACCCAGTACTTC.

The chain carries TRBV6-4 and TRBJ1-4; the D gene is possibly TRBD1 (6 bases). The CDR3 contains 12 residues. Germline CDR1 and CDR2: MRHNA and SNTAGT. V was trimmed by 6 bases and J by 4 bases, leaving 6 bases between them. CDR3 sequence reads: CASRDSNEKLFF. DNA for the CDR3: TGTGCCAGCAGGGACAGTAATGAAAAACTGTTTTTT.

V gene TRBV29-1 combines with J gene TRBJ1-1; 7 positions agree with TRBD1. Germline V gives CDR1 SQVTM, CDR2 ANQGSEA. With 4 bases clipped from V and 1 base from J, the junction kept 3 bases outside the gene matches. This CDR3 is 13 amino acids long. The CDR3 DNA is TGCAGCGTTGCACAGGGGAGGAACACTGAAGCTTTCTTT. Residues: CSVAQGRNTEAFF.

The DNA for the CDR3 is TGTGCCAGCAGTTACCGTCAGGGGGCTACTGGAAACACCATATATTTT. As protein: CASSYRQGATGNTIYF. The chain uses TRBV6-5 and TRBJ1-3, with 8 bases fitting TRBD1. The CDR3 has 16 residues. Germline-derived CDR1 and CDR2 are MNHEY and SVGAGI. V lost 2 bases and J lost 2; bases outside the gene matches: 5.

The V call is TRBV2, the J call TRBJ1-3, with D possibly being TRBD1 (5 bases). Per the germline V gene, CDR1 is SNHLY and CDR2 is FYNNEI. The CDR3 runs 14 residues. V lost 7 bases, J lost 1 base, and 11 bases lay in between. The CDR3 here is CASTVGVSGNTIYF. The CDR3 DNA reads TGTGCCAGCACCGTAGGGGTTTCTGGAAACACCATATATTTT.

The gene calls are TRBV4-1 and TRBJ1-2, with D possibly being TRBD1 (5 bases). CDR1 is MGHRA, CDR2 YSYEKL, per germline. The CDR3 is made up of 14 amino acids. V was trimmed by 0 bases and J by 6 bases, leaving 11 bases between them. The DNA for the CDR3 is TGCGCCAGCAGCCAAGATCCGGGGGTGGATGGCTACACCTTC. This codes for CASSQDPGVDGYTF.

The rearrangement uses TRBV10-3 and TRBJ1-1; 7 nucleotides agree with TRBD1. This CDR3 is built from 13 residues. CDR1 is ENHRY and CDR2 is SYGVKD in the germline V gene. V trimming: 10 bases; J trimming: 0 bases; junction bases outside the gene matches: 5. CDR3 sequence reads: CATAGQLNTEAFF. CDR3 bases: TGTGCCACCGCGGGACAGTTGAACACTGAAGCTTTCTTT.

This clone was detected only once. The chain employs TRBV5-1 and TRBJ2-3, with D hard to call. The V gene's germline CDR1 is SGHRS and CDR2 YFSETQ. The CDR3 spans 16 residues. The V end was cut by 4 bases, the J end by 0 bases, with 15 bases between. In DNA, the CDR3 is TGCGCCAGCAGCCCCTTCCTCGGTTCTAGCACAGATACGCAGTATTTT. It specifies CASSPFLGSSTDTQYF. Together with reference TRBV5-1 and TRBJ2-3, the CDR3 gives the full variable domain: KAGVTQTPRYLIKTRGQQVTLSCSPISGHRSVSWYQQTPGQGLQFLFEYFSETQRNKGNFPGRFSGRQFSNSRSEMNVSTLELGDSALYLCASSPFLGSSTDTQYFGPGTRLTVL.

The genes are TRBV18 and TRBJ2-3, with D perhaps matching TRBD1 (6 bases). The CDR3 length is 15 residues. Deletions cut 6 bases from V and 3 bases from J, with 16 bases between. Germline CDR1 reads KGHSH; CDR2 reads LQKENI. For the CDR3, the DNA is TGTGCCAGCTCCTCCGGGACACCAACAACAGATACGCAGTATTTT. This codes for CASSSGTPTTDTQYF.

The genes are TRBV7-3 and TRBJ1-2; possibly TRBD1 for D (5 bases). V lost 2 bases to trimming and J lost 10 bases, with 8 bases between them. This CDR3 comprises 11 residues. Germline V lookup: CDR1 SGHTA, CDR2 FQGTGA. For the CDR3, the DNA is TGTGCCAGCAGCTTAGAAGGGGACTACACCTTC. Translated: CASSLEGDYTF.

J is TRBJ1-5 and V is TRBV2, with TRBD1 matching over 8 bases. This CDR3 comprises 17 residues. Germline V CDR1 and CDR2: SNHLY, FYNNEI. Trimming at V came to 5 bases and at J to 7 bases, leaving 16 bases not matched to a gene. DNA of the CDR3: TGTGCCAGCAGTCTTACCACTCCGTCAGGGGGCTGGCAGCCCCAGCATTTT. Encoded protein: CASSLTTPSGGWQPQHF. The full variable domain, with the rest looked up from reference TRBV2 and TRBJ1-5, is EPEVTQTPSHQVTQMGQEVILRCVPISNHLYFYWYRQILGQKVEFLVSFYNNEISEKSEIFDDQFSVERPDGSNFTLKIRSTKLEDSAMYFCASSLTTPSGGWQPQHFGDGTRLSIL.

The chain couples TRBV27 to TRBJ1-3; TRBD1 might be the D (5 bases). Germline V gives CDR1 MNHEY, CDR2 SMNVEV (reference sequence). V lost 6 bases and J 2 bases, leaving 14 bases between the germline ends. There are 15 residues in the CDR3. The CDR3 is CASSGGVGTGNTIYF. CDR3 DNA: TGTGCCAGCAGCGGAGGGGTTGGGACTGGAAACACCATATATTTT.

The chain is built from TRBV9 and TRBJ2-3; 7 positions agree with TRBD1. Trimming cost V 5 bases and J 3 bases; bases outside gene matches: 12. CDR3 size: 16 residues. Germline V CDR1 and CDR2: SGDLS, YYNGEE. The CDR3: CASRPGDSRATDTQYF. CDR3 in DNA: TGTGCCAGCAGACCCGGGGACAGCCGTGCAACAGATACGCAGTATTTT.

The J gene is TRBJ1-5, the V gene TRBV27, with D unresolved. The germline V gene encodes CDR1 MNHEY and CDR2 SMNVEV (reference sequence). The CDR3 spans 14 residues. V lost 3 bases and J 7 bases, leaving 13 bases between the germline ends. The CDR3 DNA sequence: TGTGCCAGCAGTTTGGAGGGTTTGGGACAGCCCCAGCATTTT. It specifies CASSLEGLGQPQHF.

The chain uses TRBV7-9 and TRBJ1-1; 8 bases map to TRBD1. The V and J ends lost 0 bases and 1 base, in that order; junction bases with no gene match: 7. Germline CDR1 SEHNR, CDR2 FQNEAQ (reference sequence). CDR3 length: 17 residues. The CDR3 sequence: CASSLAGRDRTNTEAFF. Here the CDR3 DNA reads TGTGCCAGCAGCTTAGCCGGTAGGGACAGGACGAACACTGAAGCTTTCTTT. Full variable domain (rest looked up from reference TRBV7-9 and TRBJ1-1): DTGVSQNPRHKITKRGQNVTFRCDPISEHNRLYWYRQTLGQGPEFLTYFQNEAQLEKSRLLSDRFSAERPKGSFSTLEIQRTEQGDSAMYLCASSLAGRDRTNTEAFFGQGTRLTVV.